Each of the 26 T cell receptor beta chains below was sequenced from the same sample in a study of blood T cell repertoires in COVID-19. TCRdb's table, derived via immunoSEQ multiplex PCR, lists solely in-frame clones and lacks some. The sample carries 170,000 or so clones, approximately 86% recorded once. The sample was peripheral blood. The receptors originated from a man between 60 and 75 years old with COVID-19, enrolled during active disease.

This chain connects TRBV19 to TRBJ1-5; unclear D gene. V shed 7 bases and J shed 3 bases, with 16 bases lying between them. Germline CDR1 reads LNHDA; CDR2 reads SQIVND (reference sequence). There are 15 residues in the CDR3. This CDR3 reads CASTGEGGFNQPQHF. Here the CDR3 DNA reads TGTGCCAGTACCGGGGAGGGAGGTTTCAATCAGCCCCAGCATTTT.

The rearrangement links TRBV3-1 (or the pseudogene TRBV3-2) to TRBJ1-3, with TRBD1 matching 7 bases. The V and J ends lost 1 base and 7 bases, in that order; junction bases with no gene match: 7. Germline values: CDR1 LGHDT, CDR2 YNNKEL (reference sequence). CDR3 length equals 15 residues. The CDR3 loop reads CASSQARQGWNTIYF. CDR3 sequence (DNA): TGTGCCAGCAGCCAAGCTAGACAGGGATGGAACACCATATATTTT.

The genes are TRBV3-1 (or the pseudogene TRBV3-2) and TRBJ2-5, with D perhaps TRBD2 (6 bases). This CDR3 spans 15 amino acids. V was cut by 0 bases and J by 5 bases, with 13 bases left in between. Germline lookup yields CDR1 LGHDT and CDR2 YNNKEL (reference sequence). CDR3 protein: CASSQEGFGSETQYF. In nucleotides, the CDR3 is TGTGCCAGCAGCCAAGAGGGGTTCGGGAGTGAGACCCAGTACTTC.

This rearrangement joins TRBV24-1 to TRBJ1-4, with TRBD1 matching over 8 bases. The CDR3 is 16 amino acids. Germline CDR1 is KGHDR and CDR2 is SFDVKD. Germline trimming cut 3 bases from V and 5 bases from J; bases unmatched to any gene: 7. Here the CDR3 DNA reads TGTGCCACCAGTGATCCTTACAGGGGGGGAAATGAAAAACTGTTTTTT. This sequence encodes CATSDPYRGGNEKLFF.

The V gene is TRBV7-9, the J gene TRBJ2-2, with a weak D call TRBD2 (5 bases). Germline assignment: CDR1 SEHNR and CDR2 FQNEAQ (reference sequence). This CDR3 region has 13 residues. Trimming pared 4 bases from V and 6 bases from J, leaving 9 bases between. The CDR3 sequence is CASSSSGAGELFF. The CDR3 nucleotides read TGTGCCAGCAGCTCTTCCGGGGCCGGGGAGCTGTTTTTT. Variable domain in full (rest from reference TRBV7-9 and TRBJ2-2): DTGVSQNPRHKITKRGQNVTFRCDPISEHNRLYWYRQTLGQGPEFLTYFQNEAQLEKSRLLSDRFSAERPKGSFSTLEIQRTEQGDSAMYLCASSSSGAGELFFGEGSRLTVL.

This chain joins TRBV15 and TRBJ2-2; 7 nucleotides agree with TRBD1. The CDR3 has 16 residues. V gave up 1 base and J gave up 8 bases; unmatched junction bases: 10. Per the germline V gene, CDR1 is LNHNV and CDR2 is YYDKDF (reference sequence). The CDR3 loop reads CATSRVRTGFWGELFF. The CDR3 coding sequence is TGTGCCACCAGCAGAGTTAGGACAGGATTTTGGGGGGAGCTGTTTTTT.

DNA for the CDR3: TGTGCCAGCAGTTTAATCCGGGCCCGGGACAGGGCCTACGAGCAGTACTTC. This codes for CASSLIRARDRAYEQYF. The V gene is TRBV28, the J gene TRBJ2-7; 9 nucleotides agree with TRBD1. From germline, CDR1 is MDHEN and CDR2 SYDVKM. The CDR3 runs to 17 residues. Unmatched junction bases numbered 10, after V lost 2 bases and J lost 2 bases.

This chain connects TRBV5-1 to TRBJ2-3, with 8 bases matching TRBD1. The CDR3 runs 15 residues. The germline gives CDR1 SGHRS, CDR2 YFSETQ. V was pared by 3 bases and J by 2 bases, with 5 bases of the junction left unmatched. The CDR3 nucleotides read TGCGCCAGCAGCTATACAGGGGGTAACACAGATACGCAGTATTTT. Translating it yields CASSYTGGNTDTQYF.

V usage is TRBV6-2 or TRBV6-3 and J usage is TRBJ2-7, with a weak D call TRBD2 (6 bases). The germline V gene encodes CDR1 MNHEY and CDR2 SVGEGT. The CDR3 consists of 15 residues. V was pared by 5 bases and J by 2 bases, with 16 bases between. In DNA form, the CDR3 reads TGTGCCAGCAGTGGGGACTTCCCCAGAGCCTACGAGCAGTACTTC. This gives the protein CASSGDFPRAYEQYF.

This clone was found once. The chain uses TRBV3-1 (or the pseudogene TRBV3-2) and TRBJ1-1, with D possibly matching TRBD1 (5 bases). Trimming cost V 2 bases and J 1 base, with 11 bases left between them. The CDR3 length is 15 residues. From germline, CDR1 is LGHDT and CDR2 YNNKEL (reference sequence). DNA of the CDR3: TGTGCCAGCAGCCAAATTGTAACAGGGAACACTGAAGCTTTCTTT. This sequence encodes CASSQIVTGNTEAFF.

V gene TRBV12-3 or TRBV12-4 combines with J gene TRBJ2-7, with a weak D call TRBD2 (6 bases). The CDR3 has 11 residues. The V end was cut by 6 bases, the J end by 9 bases, with 12 bases between. The DNA for the CDR3 is TGTGCCAGCAGCCGGGGGAGCTGGCAGTACTTC. It encodes CASSRGSWQYF.

V gene TRBV27 combines with J gene TRBJ1-4, with 8 bases matching TRBD1. This CDR3 spans 14 amino acids. Germline values: CDR1 MNHEY, CDR2 SMNVEV (reference sequence). Unmatched junction bases numbered 3, after V lost 5 bases and J lost 4 bases. The CDR3 DNA reads TGTGCCAGCAGTCTCGACAGGGGTAATGAAAAACTGTTTTTT. Protein: CASSLDRGNEKLFF.

A few counts support this clone. The CDR3 reads CASSQQGGYGYTF. CDR3 sequence (DNA): TGTGCCAGCAGCCAACAGGGGGGCTATGGCTACACCTTC. The V gene is TRBV12-3 or TRBV12-4, the J gene TRBJ1-2; TRBD1 matches 8 bases. The CDR3 runs to 13 residues. Germline trimming cut 6 bases from V and 4 bases from J; bases unmatched to any gene: 4.

The V and J genes are TRBV7-9 and TRBJ1-2; D might be TRBD1 (5 bases). The CDR3 runs to 15 residues. The germline V gene encodes CDR1 SEHNR and CDR2 FQNEAQ (reference sequence). V gave up 5 bases and J gave up 6 bases, with 19 bases separating them. The CDR3, as DNA: TGTGCCAGCAGCCCTAGCGTATTTCAGGGCGATGGCTACACCTTC. Translation: CASSPSVFQGDGYTF.

The rearrangement joins TRBV6-5 to TRBJ1-1; no definite D call. The ends were cut back, 0 bases at V and 1 base at J, with 6 bases in the middle. The CDR3 is 14 amino acids. Germline CDR1 is MNHEY and CDR2 is SVGAGI. The chain's CDR3 is CASSYSARNTEAFF. The CDR3 DNA is TGTGCCAGCAGTTACTCGGCCAGGAACACTGAAGCTTTCTTT.

V is TRBV21-1 and J is TRBJ1-5; the table names TRBD1, a call not compared with the DNA. TRBV21-1 is a recognized pseudogene. The CDR3 contains 16 residues. CDR3 amino acids: CASSKRLSQGDQPQHF. For the CDR3, the DNA is TGTGCCAGCAGCAAAAGGTTGTCACAGGGGGATCAGCCCCAGCATTTT.

The chain uses TRBV20-1 and TRBJ1-1; no definite D call. The CDR3 is 12 amino acids. V lost 3 bases and J lost 2, with 7 bases in between. From germline, CDR1 is DFQATT and CDR2 SNEGSKA (reference sequence). The CDR3 protein is CSASLLNTEAFF. For the CDR3, the DNA is TGCAGTGCTAGTCTCCTCAACACTGAAGCTTTCTTT.

The CDR3 DNA follows: TGTGCCAGTAGTATAGGTGGAGGGGGCGCGGGGTTAACCACTGAAGCTTTCTTT. Residues: CASSIGGGGAGLTTEAFF. The genes are TRBV19 and TRBJ1-1, with TRBD1 matching over 7 bases. J gave up 4 bases and V 1 base, and 15 bases lay outside the gene matches. The CDR3 is 18 residues long. Germline CDR1 reads LNHDA; CDR2 reads SQIVND (reference sequence).

The CDR3 is CASSPPGQGSTGELFF. The CDR3 DNA sequence: TGTGCCAGCAGCCCCCCGGGACAGGGGTCCACCGGGGAGCTGTTTTTT. The J gene is TRBJ2-2, the V gene TRBV14; 10 bases map to TRBD1. This CDR3 contains 16 residues. Germline CDR1 and CDR2: SGHDN and FVKESK. J gave up 4 bases and V 4 bases, and 6 bases lay outside the gene matches.

The CDR3 coding sequence is TGCGCCAGCAGGTCAGGGGATCAGGTTCATACTGAAGCTTTCTTT. Encoded protein: CASRSGDQVHTEAFF. V and J are TRBV5-1 and TRBJ1-1; the D gene is possibly TRBD1 (6 bases). Germline values: CDR1 SGHRS, CDR2 YFSETQ. V was pared by 5 bases and J by 5 bases, with 19 bases between. The CDR3 is 15 residues long.

V usage is TRBV3-1 (or the pseudogene TRBV3-2) and J usage is TRBJ2-2; tentatively, D is TRBD2 (5 bases). Trimming removed 4 bases from V and 1 base from J, with 10 bases in between. This CDR3 comprises 15 residues. Germline CDR1 and CDR2: LGHDT and YNNKEL (reference sequence). CDR3: CASSPSRGNTGELFF. The CDR3 bases are TGTGCCAGCAGCCCCTCCCGGGGGAACACCGGGGAGCTGTTTTTT.

The CDR3 is CASSQDGQANNSPLHF. CDR3 DNA: TGTGCCAGCAGCCAAGACGGACAGGCCAACAATTCACCCCTCCACTTT. The chain uses TRBV4-2 and TRBJ1-6, with 7 nucleotides matching TRBD1. The germline CDR1 and CDR2 sequences are LGHNA and YNFKEQ. CDR3 length equals 16 residues. Trimming took 0 bases from V and 7 from J; bases not matched to a gene: 6.

V gene TRBV7-9 combines with J gene TRBJ2-2; 7 bases map to TRBD2. V lost 1 base, J lost 5 bases, and 4 bases stayed unmatched. The CDR3 covers 15 residues. Per germline, CDR1 SEHNR and CDR2 FQNEAQ (reference sequence). CDR3: CASSLVRELTGELFF. The CDR3 DNA reads as TGTGCCAGCAGCTTAGTGCGGGAGCTAACCGGGGAGCTGTTTTTT.

The J gene is TRBJ2-5, the V gene TRBV2, with D possibly being TRBD1 (6 bases). The CDR3 runs 14 residues. In germline, CDR1 is SNHLY, CDR2 FYNNEI. V dropped 4 bases and J dropped 0 bases, with 9 bases sitting between them. Written as DNA, the CDR3 is TGTGCCAGCAGTGGGAACAGGGACCAAGAGACCCAGTACTTC. Amino acid sequence: CASSGNRDQETQYF.

Concerning this clone: The same CDR3 is also encoded by other DNA sequences in this sample. The chain uses TRBV7-2 and TRBJ2-1; 8 bases are a match to TRBD1. V was clipped by 1 base and J by 1 base; unmatched bases: 0. This CDR3 comprises 15 residues. Germline lookup yields CDR1 SGHTA and CDR2 FQGNSA. The CDR3 DNA reads TGTGCCAGCAGCTTAGGGACAGGGTCCTACAATGAGCAGTTCTTC. Its translation: CASSLGTGSYNEQFF.

This clone was observed a single time. J is TRBJ2-5 and V is TRBV28, with 7 nucleotides matching TRBD1. This CDR3 contains 14 residues. Trimming removed 3 bases from V and 3 bases from J; junction bases left unmatched: 4. The V gene's germline CDR1 is MDHEN and CDR2 SYDVKM. CDR3 loop: CASSFRTGKETQYF. CDR3 nucleotides: TGTGCCAGCAGTTTTCGGACAGGAAAAGAGACCCAGTACTTC.